This paragraph reports one TCR beta chain. Antigen unknown. CDR3 length: 14 amino acids. Germline V lookup: CDR1 SGHVS, CDR2 FNYEAQ. This record comes from a study of CXCR3-negative and CXCR3-positive naive CD8 T cells. Study overall: Roughly 1.5 +/- 0.3 million TRB reads came from each library, giving 130 million to 150 million in total. Notes on the study in general: Hydrophobicity was higher for TRB CDR3s found in CXCR3-positive naive cells than in CXCR3-negative naive cells.

The TRB cDNA libraries were prepared by 5' RACE with UMI labels. Following a re-call of the 5' RACE reads, TCRdb has one entry per CDR3 protein and lacks DNA. The listing records some 60,000 distinct CDR3 sequences. This sequence was found in a human donor in good health. Some clones in this sample may be carry-over from other donors' samples. V and J are TRBV7-6 and TRBJ1-1; TCRdb gives TRBD1 as the D gene, but with no DNA this cannot be confirmed. Material for sequencing was naive CXCR3+ CD8+ T cells from blood. Regarding subset: CD45RO-CCR7+CD27+CD95- naive CD8+ T cells expressing CXCR3 (TNR3+). CDR3 region: CASSAKVTGAEAFF.